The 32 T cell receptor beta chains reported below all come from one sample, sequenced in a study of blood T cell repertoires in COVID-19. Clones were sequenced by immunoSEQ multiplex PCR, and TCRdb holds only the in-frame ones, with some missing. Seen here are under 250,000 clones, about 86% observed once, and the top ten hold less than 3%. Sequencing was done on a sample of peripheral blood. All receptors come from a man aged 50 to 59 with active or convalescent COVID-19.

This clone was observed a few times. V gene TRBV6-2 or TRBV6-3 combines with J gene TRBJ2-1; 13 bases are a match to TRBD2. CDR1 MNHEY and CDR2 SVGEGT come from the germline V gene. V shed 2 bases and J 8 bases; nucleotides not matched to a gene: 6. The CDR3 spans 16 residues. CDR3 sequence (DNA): TGTGCCAGCAGTTACCTCACTAGCGGGGGGGCCTATGAGCAGTTCTTC. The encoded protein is CASSYLTSGGAYEQFF.

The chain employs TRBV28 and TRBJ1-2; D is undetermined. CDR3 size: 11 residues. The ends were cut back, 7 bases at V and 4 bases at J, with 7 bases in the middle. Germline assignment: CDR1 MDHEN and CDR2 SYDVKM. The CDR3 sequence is CASTPGYGYTF. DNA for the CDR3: TGTGCCAGCACCCCAGGCTATGGCTACACCTTC.

The DNA for the CDR3 is TGTGCCAGCAGCTTAGGTGCGGGAGCGGGGCCAGATACGCAGTATTTT. As protein: CASSLGAGAGPDTQYF. The rearrangement joins TRBV11-1 to TRBJ2-3, with 7 positions matching TRBD2. The CDR3 is made up of 16 amino acids. Trimming took 1 base from V and 4 from J; bases not matched to a gene: 8. The germline V gene has CDR1 SGHAT and CDR2 FQDESV (reference sequence). Full variable domain (missing parts from reference TRBV11-1 and TRBJ2-3): EAEVAQSPRYKITEKSQAVAFWCDPISGHATLYWYRQILGQGPELLVQFQDESVVDDSQLPKDRFSAERLKGVDSTLKIQPAELGDSAMYLCASSLGAGAGPDTQYFGPGTRLTVL.

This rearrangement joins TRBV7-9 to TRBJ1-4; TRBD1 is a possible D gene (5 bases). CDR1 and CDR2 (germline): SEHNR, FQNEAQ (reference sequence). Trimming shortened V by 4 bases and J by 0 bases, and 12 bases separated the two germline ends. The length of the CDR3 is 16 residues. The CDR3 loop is CASSSRMTATNEKLFF. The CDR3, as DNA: TGTGCCAGCAGCTCACGAATGACAGCAACTAATGAAAAACTGTTTTTT.

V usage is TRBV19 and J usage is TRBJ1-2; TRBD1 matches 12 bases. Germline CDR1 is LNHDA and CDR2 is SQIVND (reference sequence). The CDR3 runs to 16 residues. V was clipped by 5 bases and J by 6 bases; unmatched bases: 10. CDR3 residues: CASSPTRDRGRNGYTF. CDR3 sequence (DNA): TGTGCCAGTAGTCCCACCCGGGACAGGGGGCGAAATGGCTACACCTTC.

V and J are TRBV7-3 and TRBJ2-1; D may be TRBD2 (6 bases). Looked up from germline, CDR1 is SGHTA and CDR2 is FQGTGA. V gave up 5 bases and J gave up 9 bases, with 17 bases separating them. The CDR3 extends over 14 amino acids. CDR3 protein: CASSQTSQLGEQFF. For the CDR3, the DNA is TGTGCCAGCAGCCAGACTAGTCAGTTGGGTGAGCAGTTCTTC.

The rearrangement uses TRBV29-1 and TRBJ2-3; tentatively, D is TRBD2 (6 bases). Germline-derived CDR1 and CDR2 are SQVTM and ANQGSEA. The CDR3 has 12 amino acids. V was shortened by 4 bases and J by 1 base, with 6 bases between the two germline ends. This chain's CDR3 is CSVGLGTDTQYF. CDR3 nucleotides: TGCAGCGTTGGACTAGGCACAGATACGCAGTATTTT.

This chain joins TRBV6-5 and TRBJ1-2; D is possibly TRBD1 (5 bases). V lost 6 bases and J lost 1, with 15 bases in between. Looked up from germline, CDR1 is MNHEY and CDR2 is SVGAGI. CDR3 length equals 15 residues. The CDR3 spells CASSRTGSGNYGYTF. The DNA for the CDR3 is TGTGCCAGCAGCCGAACAGGTTCGGGTAACTATGGCTACACCTTC.

In nucleotides, the CDR3 is TGTGCCTGGGCACTAGCGCCACAAGAGACCCAGTACTTC. Translated: CAWALAPQETQYF. The chain has TRBV30 and TRBJ2-5; 7 positions match TRBD2. Looked up from germline, CDR1 is GTSNPN and CDR2 is SVGIG (reference sequence). V shed 5 bases and J 2 bases; nucleotides not matched to a gene: 5. This CDR3 region has 13 residues.

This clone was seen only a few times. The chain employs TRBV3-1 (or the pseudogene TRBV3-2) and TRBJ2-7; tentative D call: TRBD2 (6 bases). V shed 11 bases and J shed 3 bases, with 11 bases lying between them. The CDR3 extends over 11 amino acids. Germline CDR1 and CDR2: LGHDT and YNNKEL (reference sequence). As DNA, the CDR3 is TGTGCCGTAAGGGGAGGCTACGAGCAGTACTTC. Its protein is CAVRGGYEQYF.

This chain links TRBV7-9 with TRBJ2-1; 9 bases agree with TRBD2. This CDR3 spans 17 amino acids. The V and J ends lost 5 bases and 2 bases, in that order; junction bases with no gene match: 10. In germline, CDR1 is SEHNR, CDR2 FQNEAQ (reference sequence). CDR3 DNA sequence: TGTGCCAGCAGCCCCCATGGGGGACTAGCAACCTACAATGAGCAGTTCTTC. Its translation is CASSPHGGLATYNEQFF.

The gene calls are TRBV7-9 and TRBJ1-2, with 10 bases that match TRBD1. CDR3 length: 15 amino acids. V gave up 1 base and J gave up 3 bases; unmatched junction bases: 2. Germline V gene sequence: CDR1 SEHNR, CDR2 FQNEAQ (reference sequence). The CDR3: CASSLETGGDYGYTF. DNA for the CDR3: TGTGCCAGCAGCTTAGAGACAGGGGGCGACTATGGCTACACCTTC.

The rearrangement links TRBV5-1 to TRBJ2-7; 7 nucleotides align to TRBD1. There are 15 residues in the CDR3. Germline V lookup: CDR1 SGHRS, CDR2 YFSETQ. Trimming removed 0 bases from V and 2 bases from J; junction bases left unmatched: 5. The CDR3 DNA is TGCGCCAGCAGCTTGGCGACAGGGTATGCCTACGAGCAGTACTTC. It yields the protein CASSLATGYAYEQYF.

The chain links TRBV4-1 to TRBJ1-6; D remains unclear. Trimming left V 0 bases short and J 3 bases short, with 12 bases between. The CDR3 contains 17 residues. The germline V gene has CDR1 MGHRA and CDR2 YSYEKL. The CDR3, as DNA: TGCGCCAGCAGCCAAGATCTCGGCGGATACTATAATTCACCCCTCCACTTT. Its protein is CASSQDLGGYYNSPLHF.

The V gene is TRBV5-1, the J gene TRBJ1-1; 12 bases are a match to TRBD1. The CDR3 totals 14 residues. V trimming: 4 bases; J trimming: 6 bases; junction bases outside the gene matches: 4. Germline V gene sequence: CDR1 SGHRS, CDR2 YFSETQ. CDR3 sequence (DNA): TGCGCCAGCAGCGGGACAGGGGGCTGGGCTGAAGCTTTCTTT. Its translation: CASSGTGGWAEAFF.

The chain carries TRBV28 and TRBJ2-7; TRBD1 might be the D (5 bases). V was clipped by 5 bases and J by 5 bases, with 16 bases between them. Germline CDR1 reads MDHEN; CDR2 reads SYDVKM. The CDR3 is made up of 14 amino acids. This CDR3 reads CASSGRGVRNEQYF. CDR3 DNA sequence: TGTGCCAGCAGTGGAAGGGGCGTCAGGAACGAGCAGTACTTC.

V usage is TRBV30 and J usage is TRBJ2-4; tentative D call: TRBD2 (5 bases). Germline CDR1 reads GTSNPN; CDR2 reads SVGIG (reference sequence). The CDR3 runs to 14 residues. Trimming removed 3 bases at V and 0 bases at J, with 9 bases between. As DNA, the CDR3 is TGTGCCTGGAGAGCGGTACTAGCCAAAAACATTCAGTACTTC. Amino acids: CAWRAVLAKNIQYF. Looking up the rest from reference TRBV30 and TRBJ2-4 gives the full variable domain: SQTIHQWPATLVQPVGSPLSLECTVEGTSNPNLYWYRQAAGRGLQLLFYSVGIGQISSEVPQNLSASRPQDRQFILSSKKLLLSDSGFYLCAWRAVLAKNIQYFGAGTRLSVL.

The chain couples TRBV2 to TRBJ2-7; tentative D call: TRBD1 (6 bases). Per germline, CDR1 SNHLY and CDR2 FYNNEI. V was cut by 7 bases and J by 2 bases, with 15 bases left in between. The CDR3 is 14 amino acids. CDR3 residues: CASKESGQTYEQYF. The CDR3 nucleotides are TGTGCCAGCAAGGAGTCCGGACAGACCTACGAGCAGTACTTC.

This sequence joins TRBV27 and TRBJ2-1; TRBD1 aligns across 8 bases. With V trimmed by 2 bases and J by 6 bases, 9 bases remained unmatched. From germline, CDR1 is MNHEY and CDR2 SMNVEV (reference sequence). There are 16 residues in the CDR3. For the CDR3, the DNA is TGTGCCAGCAGTTTACAGGGGGCGGGCTACCCCAATGAGCAGTTCTTC. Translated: CASSLQGAGYPNEQFF.

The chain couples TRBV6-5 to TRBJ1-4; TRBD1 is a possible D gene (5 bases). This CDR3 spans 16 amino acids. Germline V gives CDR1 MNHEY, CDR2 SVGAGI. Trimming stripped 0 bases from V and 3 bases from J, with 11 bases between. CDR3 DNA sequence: TGTGCCAGCAGTTACTCCAGGGCCGTAGCTAATGAAAAACTGTTTTTT. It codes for CASSYSRAVANEKLFF.

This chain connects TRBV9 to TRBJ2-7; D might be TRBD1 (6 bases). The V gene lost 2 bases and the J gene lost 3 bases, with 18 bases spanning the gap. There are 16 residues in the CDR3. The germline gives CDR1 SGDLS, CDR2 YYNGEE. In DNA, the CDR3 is TGTGCCAGCAGCGTGGGCGGGCAGGGGACGATCTACGAGCAGTACTTC. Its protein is CASSVGGQGTIYEQYF.

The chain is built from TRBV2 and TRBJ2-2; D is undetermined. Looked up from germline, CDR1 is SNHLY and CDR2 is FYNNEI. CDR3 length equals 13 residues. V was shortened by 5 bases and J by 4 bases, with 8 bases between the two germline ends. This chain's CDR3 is CASSSGFTGELFF. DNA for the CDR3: TGTGCCAGCAGTTCTGGCTTCACCGGGGAGCTGTTTTTT.

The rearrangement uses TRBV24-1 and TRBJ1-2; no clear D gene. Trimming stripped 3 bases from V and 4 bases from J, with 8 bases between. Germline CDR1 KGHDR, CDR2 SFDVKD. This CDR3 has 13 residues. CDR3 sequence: CATSDPQVYGYTF. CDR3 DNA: TGTGCCACCAGTGATCCTCAGGTCTATGGCTACACCTTC.

The CDR3, as DNA: TGTGCCTGTGACAGGGGGCGAGGTTGGAGCACTGAAGCTTTCTTT. Amino acids: CACDRGRGWSTEAFF. The V gene is TRBV30, the J gene TRBJ1-1, with TRBD1 matching 10 bases. The CDR3 covers 15 residues. Germline CDR1 and CDR2: GTSNPN and SVGIG (reference sequence). V shed 6 bases and J 4 bases; nucleotides not matched to a gene: 11.

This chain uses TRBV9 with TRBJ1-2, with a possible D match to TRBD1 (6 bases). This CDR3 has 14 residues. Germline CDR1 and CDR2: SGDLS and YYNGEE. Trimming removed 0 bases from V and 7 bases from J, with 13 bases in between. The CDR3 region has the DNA TGTGCCAGCAGCGTAGGTGGGGGGGCGACTGGCTACACCTTC. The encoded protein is CASSVGGGATGYTF.

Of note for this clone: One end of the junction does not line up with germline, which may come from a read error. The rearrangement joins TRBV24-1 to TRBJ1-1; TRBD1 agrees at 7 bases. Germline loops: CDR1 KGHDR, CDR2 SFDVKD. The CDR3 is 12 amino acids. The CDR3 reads CATRDSGGHAFF. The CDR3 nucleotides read TGTGCCACCAGGGATTCAGGGGGACATGCTTTCTTT.

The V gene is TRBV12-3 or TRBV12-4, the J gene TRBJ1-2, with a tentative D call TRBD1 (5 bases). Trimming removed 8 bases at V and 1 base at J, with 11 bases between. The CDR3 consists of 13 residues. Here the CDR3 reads CASGGTRNYGYTF. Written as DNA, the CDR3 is TGTGCCAGCGGGGGGACTCGTAACTATGGCTACACCTTC.

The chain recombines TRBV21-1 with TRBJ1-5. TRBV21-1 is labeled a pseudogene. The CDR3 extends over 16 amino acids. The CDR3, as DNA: TGTGCCAGCAGCAAAGCGCTTTCCCAGGAGGATCAGCCCCAGCATTTT. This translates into CASSKALSQEDQPQHF.

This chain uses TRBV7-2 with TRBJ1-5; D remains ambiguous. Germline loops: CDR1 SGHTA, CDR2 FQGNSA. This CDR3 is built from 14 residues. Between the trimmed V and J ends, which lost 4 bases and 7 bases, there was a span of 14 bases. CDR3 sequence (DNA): TGTGCCAGCAGCTCATACGGGGAGTGGCAGCCCCAGCATTTT. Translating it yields CASSSYGEWQPQHF. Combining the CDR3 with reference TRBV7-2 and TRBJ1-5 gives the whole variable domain GAGVSQSPSNKVTEKGKDVELRCDPISGHTALYWYRQSLGQGLEFLIYFQGNSAPDKSGLPSDRFSAERTGGSVSTLTIQRTQQEDSAVYLCASSSYGEWQPQHFGDGTRLSIL.

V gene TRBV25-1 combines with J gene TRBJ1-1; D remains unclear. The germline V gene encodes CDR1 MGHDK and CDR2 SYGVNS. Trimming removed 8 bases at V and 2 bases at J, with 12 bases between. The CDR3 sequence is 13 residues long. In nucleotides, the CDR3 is TGTGCCAGCCGACCCCAGGTAAACACTGAAGCTTTCTTT. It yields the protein CASRPQVNTEAFF.

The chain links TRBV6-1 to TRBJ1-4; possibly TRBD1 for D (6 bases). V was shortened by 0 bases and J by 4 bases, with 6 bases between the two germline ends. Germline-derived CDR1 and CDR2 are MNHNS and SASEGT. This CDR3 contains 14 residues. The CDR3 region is CASSEAGGNEKLFF. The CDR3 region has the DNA TGTGCCAGCAGTGAAGCAGGGGGTAATGAAAAACTGTTTTTT.

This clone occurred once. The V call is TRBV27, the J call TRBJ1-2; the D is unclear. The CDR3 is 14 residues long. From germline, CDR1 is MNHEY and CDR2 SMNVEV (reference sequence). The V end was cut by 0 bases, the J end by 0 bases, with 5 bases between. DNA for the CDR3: TGTGCCAGCAGTTTATCGGCAGCTAACTATGGCTACACCTTC. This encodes CASSLSAANYGYTF.